What follows are 30 T cell receptor beta chains derived from one specimen sequenced in a study of cytomegalovirus exposure and HLA in healthy donors. This table comes from immunoSEQ multiplex PCR, and its TCRdb copy is limited to in-frame clones, with some not included. The sample consists of 140,000 to 150,000 clones, 94% of them appearing once. Sequenced material: PBMCs. The receptor source for this set is a man aged 18 to 30 in good health and CMV-seropositive.

The chain has TRBV5-1 and TRBJ1-3; tentative D call: TRBD1 (6 bases). CDR3 length equals 16 residues. Germline CDR1 and CDR2: SGHRS and YFSETQ. Deletions cut 0 bases from V and 0 bases from J, with 10 bases between. The CDR3 DNA follows: TGCGCCAGCAGCTTGGGGGACAAGAGCTCTGGAAACACCATATATTTT. Its protein is CASSLGDKSSGNTIYF.

V gene TRBV7-2 combines with J gene TRBJ2-1; tentative D call: TRBD2 (5 bases). From germline, CDR1 is SGHTA and CDR2 FQGNSA. CDR3 length: 12 residues. V shed 4 bases and J shed 12 bases, with 13 bases lying between them. CDR3 protein: CASSSLTRGQFF. Written as DNA, the CDR3 is TGTGCCAGCAGCTCCTTGACACGGGGGCAGTTCTTC.

The chain combines TRBV28 with TRBJ2-7, with a weak D call TRBD2 (6 bases). V was cut by 3 bases and J by 3 bases, with 6 bases left in between. This CDR3 spans 12 amino acids. Per the germline V gene, CDR1 is MDHEN and CDR2 is SYDVKM. The CDR3: CASSLRDYEQYF. The DNA for the CDR3 is TGTGCCAGCAGTTTGCGGGACTACGAGCAGTACTTC.

The chain has TRBV29-1 and TRBJ2-1, with 9 bases identical to TRBD1. The length of the CDR3 is 13 residues. J was trimmed by 6 bases and V by 4 bases; bases with no gene match: 4. Germline assignment: CDR1 SQVTM and CDR2 ANQGSEA. CDR3 nucleotide sequence: TGCAGCGTTGGACAGGGGGACGGCAATGAGCAGTTCTTC. It translates to CSVGQGDGNEQFF.

This chain links TRBV7-9 with TRBJ2-7, with 7 positions matching TRBD2. From germline, CDR1 is SEHNR and CDR2 FQNEAQ (reference sequence). The CDR3 is 18 residues long. J gave up 0 bases and V 6 bases, and 17 bases lay outside the gene matches. DNA of the CDR3: TGTGCCAGCAGATCCCGTCTGAGGGCCGGCGGGGGCTCCTACGAGCAGTACTTC. Its translation is CASRSRLRAGGGSYEQYF. Full variable domain (outside the CDR3, taken from reference TRBV7-9 and TRBJ2-7): DTGVSQNPRHKITKRGQNVTFRCDPISEHNRLYWYRQTLGQGPEFLTYFQNEAQLEKSRLLSDRFSAERPKGSFSTLEIQRTEQGDSAMYLCASRSRLRAGGGSYEQYFGPGTRLTVT.

The DNA of the CDR3 is TGTGCCAGCATTAAGGGGACAGATACGCAGTATTTT. It yields the protein CASIKGTDTQYF. The chain employs TRBV28 and TRBJ2-3; perhaps TRBD1 as D (5 bases). CDR3 size: 12 residues. The V and J ends lost 7 bases and 3 bases respectively, with 8 bases between them. The germline V gene has CDR1 MDHEN and CDR2 SYDVKM.

CDR3 in DNA: TGTGCCAGCAGCCTTTCCGGGACACTCTCCGAGGGAGAGCAGTTCTTC. Its protein product is CASSLSGTLSEGEQFF. This sequence joins TRBV4-2 and TRBJ2-1, with D possibly matching TRBD1 (6 bases). V gave up 4 bases and J gave up 10 bases, with 23 bases separating them. Looked up from germline, CDR1 is LGHNA and CDR2 is YNFKEQ. CDR3 length: 16 amino acids.

The chain has TRBV15 and TRBJ1-2; the D gene is possibly TRBD1 (6 bases). CDR3 length: 15 amino acids. Trimming stripped 3 bases from V and 7 bases from J, with 18 bases between. Germline-derived CDR1 and CDR2 are LNHNV and YYDKDF (reference sequence). The CDR3 bases are TGTGCCACCAGCAGCAGAAGACAGGTCGGGGCTGGCTACACCTTC. Its protein product is CATSSRRQVGAGYTF.

The chain couples TRBV27 to TRBJ1-5; 12 bases fit TRBD1. V dropped 5 bases and J dropped 2; count of bases not matched to a gene: 10. The CDR3 is 18 amino acids. CDR1 is MNHEY and CDR2 is SMNVEV in the germline V gene (reference sequence). CDR3 sequence (DNA): TGTGCCAGCAGTAGTACCGGGACAGGGGGCGCTGGCAATCAGCCCCAGCATTTT. Its protein product is CASSSTGTGGAGNQPQHF.

The chain joins TRBV28 to TRBJ1-5; no reliable D call. Germline V gene lookup returns CDR1 MDHEN and CDR2 SYDVKM. The V end was cut by 4 bases, the J end by 0 bases, with 13 bases between. The CDR3 is 16 amino acids. Here the CDR3 reads CASSYSSFYSNQPQHF. In DNA form, the CDR3 reads TGTGCCAGCAGTTACAGCAGTTTCTATAGCAATCAGCCCCAGCATTTT.

The chain carries TRBV10-3 and TRBJ1-1; possible D gene TRBD1, 6 bases. CDR1 and CDR2 from the germline V gene are ENHRY and SYGVKD. The CDR3 covers 12 residues. Trimming left V 2 bases short and J 7 bases short, with 8 bases between. The CDR3 protein is CAISETGFEAFF. The CDR3 nucleotides are TGTGCCATCAGTGAGACAGGGTTTGAAGCTTTCTTT.

The chain couples TRBV13 to TRBJ2-1; 8 nucleotides match TRBD1. This CDR3 is built from 15 residues. V lost 5 bases, J lost 1 base, and 4 bases stayed unmatched. Germline V gene sequence: CDR1 PRHDT, CDR2 FYEKMQ (reference sequence). The CDR3 region has the DNA TGTGCCAGCAGCGTCGGACAGGGTTCCTACAATGAGCAGTTCTTC. Protein sequence: CASSVGQGSYNEQFF.

The chain combines TRBV28 with TRBJ2-7; TRBD2 might be the D (6 bases). The CDR3 is 15 amino acids. V shed 3 bases and J shed 4 bases, with 16 bases lying between them. The V gene's germline CDR1 is MDHEN and CDR2 SYDVKM. The CDR3 nucleotides read TGTGCCAGCAGTTTCATACCCTCGGGGAGGTACGAGCAGTACTTC. Translating gives CASSFIPSGRYEQYF.

This clone was seen only a few times. The J gene is TRBJ1-1, the V gene TRBV2, with a weak D call TRBD1 (6 bases). V shed 8 bases and J shed 0 bases, with 10 bases lying between them. The CDR3 runs to 13 residues. Germline CDR1 and CDR2: SNHLY and FYNNEI. The CDR3: CASDRTVNTEAFF. CDR3 sequence (DNA): TGTGCCAGCGACAGGACAGTGAACACTGAAGCTTTCTTT.

The chain recombines TRBV5-4 with TRBJ2-7, with D hard to call. CDR1 is SGHNT and CDR2 is YYREEE in the germline V gene (reference sequence). The CDR3 extends over 16 amino acids. With 2 bases removed from V and 6 bases from J, the gap between germline ends came to 21 bases. The CDR3 spells CASSLALDQTPSEQYF. The CDR3 nucleotides read TGTGCCAGCAGCTTAGCGCTCGACCAGACGCCATCCGAGCAGTACTTC.

This chain joins TRBV27 and TRBJ2-7; perhaps TRBD1 as D (5 bases). The V end lost 5 bases, the J end lost 2 bases, and 16 bases lay between the germline ends. CDR3 length equals 15 residues. CDR1 and CDR2 from the germline V gene are MNHEY and SMNVEV (reference sequence). Here the CDR3 reads CASSPRTSSTYEQYF. As DNA, the CDR3 is TGTGCCAGCAGTCCGAGGACATCTTCCACCTACGAGCAGTACTTC.

V is TRBV6-5 and J is TRBJ1-2, with 10 bases that match TRBD1. The CDR3 has 14 amino acids. V lost 5 bases to trimming and J lost 4 bases; unmatched junction nucleotides: 4. Germline V CDR1 and CDR2: MNHEY, SVGAGI. CDR3 in amino acids: CASSPRTGGYGYTF. CDR3 DNA: TGTGCCAGCAGTCCGCGGACAGGGGGCTATGGCTACACCTTC.

The gene calls are TRBV5-1 and TRBJ2-7; TRBD1 aligns across 7 bases. The germline gives CDR1 SGHRS, CDR2 YFSETQ. The CDR3 is made up of 14 amino acids. Trimming took 1 base from V and 2 from J; bases not matched to a gene: 3. The CDR3 DNA reads TGCGCCAGCAGCTTGCGGGACAGAACCTACGAGCAGTACTTC. Its protein is CASSLRDRTYEQYF.

The V and J genes are TRBV10-3 and TRBJ2-1; tentative D call: TRBD1 (6 bases). The CDR3 runs to 14 residues. Germline-derived CDR1 and CDR2 are ENHRY and SYGVKD. Trimming removed 6 bases from V and 5 bases from J, with 14 bases in between. CDR3 residues: CAIRRTVLNNEQFF. The CDR3 DNA sequence: TGTGCCATCAGGCGGACAGTACTGAACAATGAGCAGTTCTTC.

V and J are TRBV5-6 and TRBJ2-2; 7 nucleotides line up with TRBD1. The germline gives CDR1 SGHDT, CDR2 YYEEEE. This CDR3 spans 13 amino acids. Germline trimming cut 3 bases from V and 6 bases from J; bases unmatched to any gene: 2. As DNA, the CDR3 is TGTGCCAGCAGCTGGGACAGATCCGGGGAGCTGTTTTTT. This gives the protein CASSWDRSGELFF.

This clone was counted a single time. This chain links TRBV11-3 with TRBJ2-5; D perhaps matches TRBD2 (5 bases). Germline V gene lookup returns CDR1 SGHNT and CDR2 YENEEA. The V end was cut by 2 bases, the J end by 4 bases, with 8 bases between. The CDR3 loop spans 13 amino acids. The CDR3 DNA sequence: TGTGCCAGCAGCTTACGGGGTGGAGAGACCCAGTACTTC. Translating gives CASSLRGGETQYF.

Comment on this clone: No DNA is shown, since the ends of the CDR3 on it are uncertain; the CDR3 is the one TCRdb lists. The genes are TRBV7-9 and TRBJ1-2. The CDR3 spans 14 residues, counting both ends. Germline CDR1 and CDR2: SEHNR and FQNEAQ (reference sequence). The CDR3: CASSSSGRGYGYTF.

This rearrangement joins TRBV5-1 to TRBJ2-3; D is possibly TRBD1 (6 bases). Deletions cut 4 bases from V and 2 bases from J, with 11 bases between. The CDR3 covers 14 residues. Germline lookup yields CDR1 SGHRS and CDR2 YFSETQ. The CDR3 spells CASSIRDTTDTQYF. For the CDR3, the DNA is TGCGCCAGCAGCATCCGGGACACCACAGATACGCAGTATTTT.

The chain employs TRBV2 and TRBJ2-1, with a tentative D call TRBD2 (5 bases). Germline CDR1 and CDR2: SNHLY and FYNNEI. V lost 7 bases and J lost 7, with 20 bases in between. The CDR3 spans 15 residues. CDR3 protein: CASIRGNFERNEQFF. The DNA of the CDR3 is TGTGCCAGCATCCGAGGGAATTTCGAACGAAATGAGCAGTTCTTC.

The chain has TRBV18 and TRBJ2-3; D possibly corresponds to TRBD1 (6 bases). This CDR3 has 15 amino acids. V was clipped by 3 bases and J by 2 bases, with 12 bases between them. CDR1 and CDR2 from the germline V gene are KGHSH and LQKENI. CDR3 nucleotide sequence: TGTGCCAGCTCACCTCGGGACACGTACACAGATACGCAGTATTTT. Translation: CASSPRDTYTDTQYF. Supplemented by reference TRBV18 and TRBJ2-3, the full variable domain reads NAGVMQNPRHLVRRRGQEARLRCSPMKGHSHVYWYRQLPEEGLKFMVYLQKENIIDESGMPKERFSAEFPKEGPSILRIQQVVRGDSAAYFCASSPRDTYTDTQYFGPGTRLTVL.

V usage is TRBV19 and J usage is TRBJ1-1; D is possibly TRBD1 (6 bases). Trimming took 6 bases from V and 4 from J, leaving 9 bases between them. CDR1 and CDR2 from the germline V gene are LNHDA and SQIVND (reference sequence). This CDR3 comprises 12 residues. The CDR3 DNA follows: TGTGCCAGTAGAGCAGGGGCCACTGAAGCTTTCTTT. It codes for CASRAGATEAFF.

The chain has TRBV5-1 and TRBJ2-1, with D possibly TRBD2 on 6 matching bases. Trimming pared 0 bases from V and 2 bases from J, leaving 18 bases between. This CDR3 has 18 residues. Germline V gene data show CDR1 as SGHRS and CDR2 as YFSETQ. CDR3 nucleotide sequence: TGCGCCAGCAGCTTGGGGCAGGGCGGCGGGAACCCCTACAATGAGCAGTTCTTC. Its translation is CASSLGQGGGNPYNEQFF. The full variable domain, rest sourced from reference TRBV5-1 and TRBJ2-1, is KAGVTQTPRYLIKTRGQQVTLSCSPISGHRSVSWYQQTPGQGLQFLFEYFSETQRNKGNFPGRFSGRQFSNSRSEMNVSTLELGDSALYLCASSLGQGGGNPYNEQFFGPGTRLTVL.

The chain joins TRBV20-1 to TRBJ2-7, with no clear D. Trimming pared 4 bases from V and 7 bases from J, leaving 11 bases between. The germline V gene has CDR1 DFQATT and CDR2 SNEGSKA (reference sequence). This CDR3 has 11 residues. CDR3 nucleotide sequence: TGCAGTGCTAACATGGGCGAGGAGCAGTACTTC. Translating gives CSANMGEEQYF.

This sequence joins TRBV28 and TRBJ1-2, with a tentative D call TRBD1 (6 bases). Trimming shortened V by 5 bases and J by 5 bases, and 12 bases separated the two germline ends. CDR1 MDHEN and CDR2 SYDVKM come from the germline V gene. This CDR3 comprises 13 residues. The CDR3 protein is CASSPWTAYGYTF. CDR3 bases: TGTGCCAGCAGTCCCTGGACAGCATATGGCTACACCTTC.

This chain connects TRBV5-5 to TRBJ2-7; D uncertain. CDR1 is SGHKS and CDR2 is YYEKEE in the germline V gene (reference sequence). The CDR3 contains 13 residues. V was trimmed by 2 bases and J by 3 bases, leaving 9 bases between them. CDR3 protein: CASSFSVSYEQYF. CDR3 DNA sequence: TGTGCCAGCAGCTTCTCTGTTAGCTACGAGCAGTACTTC.